Listed here is a single T cell receptor (beta chain). As yet, its antigen is unknown. The data belong to a study of T-cell memory formation after mild COVID-19. Study details: Clustering of TCRs was largely donor specific. Findings of the study overall: For contracting clones, CD4+ ones sat mainly in CM and EM, CD8+ in EMRA. Clones shrinking from day 15 to 85 showed even CD4/CD8 mixes; later expanders tilted CD4+.

Germline loops: CDR1 MNHEY, CDR2 SVGEGT. V lost 8 bases to trimming and J lost 6 bases, with 11 bases between them. This CDR3 contains 11 residues. cDNA libraries for TCR alpha and TCR beta, carrying sample barcodes and UMIs, came from 5'RACE with constant-segment primers. TCRdb fed the 5' RACE reads into MiXCR, producing one record per CDR3 protein. The repertoire has about 400,000 distinct CDR3 sequences, 15% to 20% of them found once; the top ten carry about 22%. This sequence originates from a man between 18 and 35 years old who had mild COVID-19 (a few samples of this study predate the infection). Cell type and time point are not known. This rearrangement joins TRBV6-2 or TRBV6-3 to TRBJ2-7; D unclear. Input material: PBMCs or a T cell subset sorted from them (not recorded which). This CDR3 reads CASGHLSEQYF. In nucleotides, the CDR3 is TGTGCCAGCGGTCACCTGAGCGAGCAGTACTTC.